This T cell receptor beta chain was retrieved from a study of cytomegalovirus exposure and HLA in healthy donors. Study findings and constraints: An analysis that came later showed most CMV-associated TCR beta chains appearing HLA-restricted. Versus the roughly 640-donor mean, an Asian-associated ancestry cluster reportedly showed fewer N-insertions in a later analysis. Most subjects had HLA-A and HLA-B alleles reportedly predicted accurately by TCR beta sequences. Three chains linked to CMV were shown in vitro to be specific for CMV antigens.

V lost 5 bases and J lost 1, with 8 bases in between. Germline V gene lookup returns CDR1 SGHNT and CDR2 YENEEA. The CDR3 covers 14 residues. This clone was found a few times. Antigen unknown. Researchers ran the PCR with 60 Vbeta and 13 Jbeta primers. Data came from immunoSEQ multiplex PCR; TCRdb stores just in-frame clones and leaves some out. Of 100,000 to 150,000 clones in the sample, roughly 80% are singletons; the top ten hold 20%. The receptor was derived from a young man in good health and CMV-seropositive. This sequence joins TRBV11-3 and TRBJ2-2; D may be TRBD2 (6 bases). The sequenced material came from PBMCs. The chain's CDR3 is CASSNGGNTGELFF. DNA of the CDR3: TGTGCCAGCAGCAACGGGGGGAACACCGGGGAGCTGTTTTTT.